This T cell receptor beta chain emerged from a study of blood T cell repertoires in COVID-19. The CDR3 totals 13 residues. With 1 base clipped from V and 7 bases from J, the junction kept 0 bases outside the gene matches. The germline V gene encodes CDR1 KGHSH and CDR2 LQKENI. Clones were read by immunoSEQ multiplex PCR, and TCRdb kept only the in-frame ones, dropping some. The sample yields about 120,000 clones, about nine tenths seen once. The clonotype originates from a man aged 45-60 years with acute or convalescent COVID-19. The chain carries TRBV18 and TRBJ1-2, with 10 bases matching TRBD1. The sample taken for sequencing was peripheral blood. Here the CDR3 DNA reads TGTGCCAGCTCACCACGGGACAGGGGTGGCTACACCTTC. Translating gives CASSPRDRGGYTF.